This is a list of T cell receptor beta chains from one sample in a study of blood T cell repertoires in COVID-19. Assay used: immunoSEQ multiplex PCR; TCRdb lists only in-frame clones, some missing. The profile shows 250,000 to 350,000 clones, just over 85% of them singletons. What was sequenced was peripheral blood. These receptors all come from a woman between 25 and 40 years old with active or convalescent COVID-19. Each CDR3 is given with its conserved first and last residue. The D gene is left open where the match is weak. The size field is filled for only some rows; it gives once, few, many or a size class.

.,TRBV6-5,.,TRBJ1-2,TGTGCCAGCAGTTACAACGCCCAGGGATATGGCTACACCTTC,CASSYNAQGYGYTF
.,TRBV2,TRBD2,TRBJ2-1,TGTGCCAGCGGCGGGACTAGCGTCTCCTACAATGAGCAGTTCTTC,CASGGTSVSYNEQFF
.,TRBV15,TRBD1,TRBJ2-7,TGTGCCACCAGCGCACGACAGGGTCCGGTCCACGAGCAGTACTTC,CATSARQGPVHEQYF
.,TRBV7-6,TRBD2,TRBJ2-1,TGTGCCAGCAAGTCGGGAGGGGACTCCTACAATGAGCAGTTCTTC,CASKSGGDSYNEQFF
.,TRBV27,.,TRBJ2-5,TGTGCCAGCAGTTTTATGGGGCGAGAGACCCAGTACTTC,CASSFMGRETQYF
.,TRBV5-6,.,TRBJ1-1,TGTGCCAGCAGCTTTCTGGGCTCAGTCTCTGAAGCTTTCTTT,CASSFLGSVSEAFF
.,TRBV18,TRBD1,TRBJ1-2,TGTGCCAGCTCACCAGAGACAGGGTCTAACTATGGCTACACCTTC,CASSPETGSNYGYTF
once,TRBV6-5,.,TRBJ2-5,TGTGCCAGCATTCTGGGGCGTCTGGGGCAAGAGACCCAGTACTTC,CASILGRLGQETQYF
.,TRBV2,TRBD2,TRBJ2-1,TGTGCCAGCGGACTAGCGGGGGGCTCGGGCCAAAATGAGCAGTTCTTC,CASGLAGGSGQNEQFF
.,TRBV4-3,.,TRBJ1-2,TGCGCCAGCAGCCAAGAAGGGAGGGGTGGCTACACCTTC,CASSQEGRGGYTF
few,TRBV6-5,.,TRBJ2-7,TGTGCCAGCAGTTACTCGGAAAGGGGCGAGCAGTACTTC,CASSYSERGEQYF
.,TRBV4-2,TRBD2,TRBJ2-7,TGTGCCAGCAGCCAAGACGTAGCGGGGGCCTCCTACGAGCAGTACTTC,CASSQDVAGASYEQYF
once,TRBV5-1,.,TRBJ2-3,TGCGCCAGCAGCCGGACAATGCTAAGCACAGATACGCAGTATTTT,CASSRTMLSTDTQYF
.,TRBV7-2,.,TRBJ2-2,TGTGCCAGCAGCTTCACCCGGGCCGGGATTAGCGGGGAGCTGTTTTTT,CASSFTRAGISGELFF
few,TRBV3-1/TRBV3-2,.,TRBJ1-6,TGTGCCAGCAGCCTAAGAGGCGCTTCACCCCTCCACTTT,CASSLRGASPLHF
few,TRBV11-2,.,TRBJ2-5,TGTGCCAGCAGGCCCCTAGGGGAAAAAGGGGGGGCCGGTACCCAGTACTTC,CASRPLGEKGGAGTQYF
.,TRBV10-2,TRBD1,TRBJ1-4,TGCGCCAGCAGTGAGGTAGGGGGCGGTGAAAAACTGTTTTTT,CASSEVGGGEKLFF
.,TRBV30,TRBD1,TRBJ1-1,TGTGCCTGGAGTAGGGACAGCAACACTGAAGCTTTCTTT,CAWSRDSNTEAFF
.,TRBV19,TRBD2,TRBJ2-7,TGTGCCAGTAGTCCGTTCGGGGGGGCTCGGAACGAGCAGTACTTC,CASSPFGGARNEQYF
.,TRBV13,.,TRBJ2-1,TGTGCCAGCAGCCTCCAGGGATACAATGAGCAGTTCTTC,CASSLQGYNEQFF
.,TRBV30,TRBD1,TRBJ2-1,TGTGCCTGGAGTGTTGGGGACAGGGTTCCGCAGTTCTTC,CAWSVGDRVPQFF
.,TRBV6-5,TRBD1,TRBJ2-7,TGTGCCAGCAGTTATTTGAGACAGGGGACGTACGAGCAGTACTTC,CASSYLRQGTYEQYF